A selection of T cell receptor beta chains follows, all from one sample in a study of cytomegalovirus exposure and HLA in healthy donors. Sequencing used immunoSEQ multiplex PCR; TCRdb keeps in-frame clones, though not all of them. The table shows 140,000 to 150,000 clones, with around 79% occurring only once. The sample consisted of PBMCs. The receptor source for this set is a woman aged 40 to 50 in good health and CMV-seropositive. The CDR3 runs from the conserved cysteine through the conserved F or W. D genes are given only for firm matches.

>14|TRBD1|TRBJ2-4|TRBV30
TGTGCCTGGGGGGGGCAGGGGGCTCGGGACATTCAGTACTTC
CAWGGQGARDIQYF
>15|-|TRBJ2-3|TRBV27
TGTGCCAGCAGTTCCTTTAAATTGGCCACAGATACGCAGTATTTT
CASSSFKLATDTQYF
>13|TRBD1|TRBJ1-1|TRBV7-6
TGTGCCAGCAGCTGGGACAGGAACACTGAAGCTTTCTTT
CASSWDRNTEAFF
>15|-|TRBJ1-3|TRBV6-1
TGTGCCAGCAGGGAACAGGGTTTCTCGGGAAACACCATATATTTT
CASREQGFSGNTIYF
>15|-|TRBJ1-1|TRBV5-4
TGTGCCAGCAGATCCACACAGGGAGGGGGCACTGAAGCTTTCTTT
CASRSTQGGGTEAFF
>14|TRBD1|TRBJ2-7|TRBV28
TGTGCCAGCAGTCCCCCCGGGACAGGCTACGAGCAGTACTTC
CASSPPGTGYEQYF
>16|TRBD2|TRBJ2-3|TRBV27
TGTGCCAGCAGTCTCGGGGGGTGGTATGGCACAGATACGCAGTATTTT
CASSLGGWYGTDTQYF
>15|-|TRBJ2-4|TRBV4-1
TGCGCCAGCAGCCCACATAATGACCCCGGGAGCATTCAGTACTTC
CASSPHNDPGSIQYF
>15|TRBD1|TRBJ2-7|TRBV13
TGTGCCAGCAGCCCGACCGGGACAGCCACCTACGAGCAGTACTTC
CASSPTGTATYEQYF
>16|TRBD1|TRBJ1-6|TRBV6-1
TGTGCCAGCAGTGGGACAGGGTCCGGTTATAATTCACCCCTCCACTTT
CASSGTGSGYNSPLHF
>16|TRBD1|TRBJ1-2|TRBV6-5
TGTGCCAGCAGTTACGACACAGGGGGCGCCGGCTATGGCTACACCTTC
CASSYDTGGAGYGYTF